Listed below are T cell receptor beta chains from one sample, sequenced in a study of blood T cell repertoires in COVID-19. The repertoire was sequenced with immunoSEQ multiplex PCR; TCRdb's copy has only in-frame clones and lacks some. The sample includes about 330,000 clones, approximately 89% of them seen just once. The specimen sequenced was PBMCs or T cells enriched from blood (not recorded which). Receptors were obtained from a man aged 25 to 40 who had recovered from COVID-19. CDR3s include the opening cysteine and the closing phenylalanine or tryptophan. The D gene is left open where the match is weak. Clone size is not always given. Where it is, it says once, few, many or a class for expanded clones.

TRBV4-2,TRBJ2-7,-,-,CASSRDSSYEQYF,TGTGCCAGCAGCCGAGACAGTTCCTACGAGCAGTACTTC
TRBV6-1,TRBJ1-5,few,TRBD1,CASSALQGSWKANQPQHF,TGTGCCAGCAGTGCCCTACAGGGGAGCTGGAAAGCGAATCAGCCCCAGCATTTT
TRBV2,TRBJ2-7,-,TRBD1,CASSGEGTGGNEQYF,TGTGCCAGCAGTGGGGAGGGGACAGGGGGAAACGAGCAGTACTTC
TRBV7-8,TRBJ1-1,-,TRBD1,CASSLADRRNTEAFF,TGTGCCAGCAGCTTAGCGGACAGGCGGAACACTGAAGCTTTCTTT
TRBV5-4,TRBJ1-1,-,-,CASSRQVKTEAFF,TGTGCCAGCAGCCGGCAGGTCAAAACTGAAGCTTTCTTT
TRBV2,TRBJ2-3,-,TRBD2,CASSQTSARTDTQYF,TGTGCCAGCAGCCAGACTAGCGCACGCACAGATACGCAGTATTTT
TRBV2,TRBJ2-7,-,-,CASTGRGDYEQYF,TGTGCCAGCACCGGCAGGGGGGACTACGAGCAGTACTTC
TRBV6-4,TRBJ1-5,-,-,CASSDSPCISF,TGTGCCAGCAGTGACAGCCCTTGTATTTCTTTT
TRBV7-9,TRBJ2-4,-,TRBD1,CASTRTGGVTAQYF,TGTGCCAGCACCAGAACAGGGGGCGTTACGGCCCAGTACTTC
TRBV9,TRBJ2-1,-,-,CASSHRTADSEQFF,TGTGCCAGCAGCCACCGGACAGCGGATTCGGAGCAGTTCTTC
TRBV28,TRBJ1-2,-,-,CASSLPHGGYGYTF,TGTGCCAGCAGTTTACCCCACGGAGGCTATGGCTACACCTTC
TRBV7-2,TRBJ2-1,-,-,CASSLRENNEQFF,TGTGCCAGCAGCCTCCGTGAGAACAATGAGCAGTTCTTC
TRBV30,TRBJ2-5,-,TRBD1,CAWNSGQGARETQYF,TGTGCCTGGAACTCGGGACAGGGGGCCAGAGAGACCCAGTACTTC
TRBV25-1,TRBJ2-7,-,TRBD2,CASSDIGLAGYEQYF,TGTGCCAGCAGTGACATTGGACTAGCGGGGTACGAGCAGTACTTC
TRBV4-1,TRBJ2-5,-,-,CASSQVPGYGQETQYF,TGCGCCAGCAGCCAAGTCCCAGGGTATGGTCAAGAGACCCAGTACTTC
TRBV9,TRBJ2-3,-,TRBD2,CASSPIQTSGYTDTQYF,TGTGCCAGCAGCCCGATCCAGACTAGCGGATACACAGATACGCAGTATTTT
TRBV3-1/TRBV3-2,TRBJ1-5,-,-,CASSERGNQPQHF,TGTGCCAGCAGTGAGCGGGGCAATCAGCCCCAGCATTTT
TRBV28,TRBJ2-2,many,-,CASSPRGTGELFF,TGTGCCAGCAGCCCTCGAGGAACCGGGGAGCTGTTTTTT
TRBV7-9,TRBJ2-1,-,-,CASSLYQGNNEQFF,TGTGCCAGCAGCTTATATCAGGGGAACAATGAGCAGTTCTTC
TRBV28,TRBJ1-6,-,TRBD1,CASRTDRSSYNSPLHF,TGTGCCAGCAGAACGGACAGGAGCTCCTATAATTCACCCCTCCACTTT
TRBV18,TRBJ2-5,-,-,CASSLTSLQETQYF,TGTGCCAGCTCACTAACTAGTCTGCAAGAGACCCAGTACTTC
TRBV2,TRBJ2-7,-,TRBD1,CASSEGQGANYEQYF,TGTGCCAGCAGTGAAGGACAGGGGGCCAACTACGAGCAGTACTTC
TRBV3-1/TRBV3-2,TRBJ1-4,-,-,CASSKEGWEREKLFF,TGTGCCAGCAGCAAGGAGGGATGGGAAAGAGAAAAACTGTTTTTT
TRBV19,TRBJ2-1,-,TRBD1,CASDRGHPYNEQFF,TGTGCCAGCGACAGGGGACACCCCTACAATGAGCAGTTCTTC
TRBV20-1,TRBJ2-7,-,TRBD1,CSASQGDEQYF,TGCAGTGCTAGTCAGGGGGACGAGCAGTACTTC
TRBV27,TRBJ1-5,-,TRBD1,CASSSGTGIHQPQHF,TGTGCCAGCAGCTCCGGGACAGGGATCCATCAGCCCCAGCATTTT
TRBV4-2,TRBJ2-7,-,TRBD2,CASSQGLAGSYEQYF,TGTGCCAGCAGCCAAGGACTAGCGGGCTCCTACGAGCAGTACTTC
TRBV7-9,TRBJ1-3,-,-,CASSFTIDTIYF,TGTGCCAGCAGCTTTACCATAGACACCATATATTTT
TRBV7-9,TRBJ1-5,-,-,CASSSGQSNQPQHF,TGTGCCAGCAGCTCCGGACAGAGCAATCAGCCCCAGCATTTT
TRBV19,TRBJ2-1,-,-,CASSRANNEQFF,TGTGCCAGTAGTAGAGCAAACAATGAGCAGTTCTTC
TRBV3-1/TRBV3-2,TRBJ2-2,-,-,CASSQARASGELFF,TGTGCCAGCAGCCAAGCCAGGGCGTCCGGGGAGCTGTTTTTT
TRBV12-5,TRBJ2-1,-,-,CASGLVPVNNEQFF,TGTGCTAGTGGTTTGGTACCAGTAAACAATGAGCAGTTCTTC
TRBV9,TRBJ2-1,-,-,CASKPSPRDNEQFF,TGTGCCAGCAAACCATCACCCAGGGACAATGAGCAGTTCTTC
TRBV7-6,TRBJ1-1,-,-,CATPTGYATEAFF,TGTGCCACTCCTACAGGGTACGCCACTGAAGCTTTCTTT
TRBV18,TRBJ1-3,-,-,CASSPPDQAILSGNTIYF,TGTGCCAGCTCACCACCGGATCAGGCTATACTCTCTGGAAACACCATATATTTT
TRBV2,TRBJ2-3,-,TRBD1,CASSETGQGRTDTQYF,TGTGCCAGCAGTGAGACCGGACAGGGGCGCACAGATACGCAGTATTTT
TRBV11-2,TRBJ2-7,-,TRBD2,CASSLLAGGRSYEQYF,TGTGCCAGCAGCTTACTAGCGGGGGGGCGGTCCTACGAGCAGTACTTC
TRBV7-9,TRBJ2-7,-,-,CASSLGRDGQYF,TGTGCCAGCAGCTTAGGCAGGGATGGGCAGTACTTC
TRBV6-5,TRBJ2-7,-,-,CASSYSMTGEQYF,TGTGCCAGCAGTTACTCCATGACGGGCGAGCAGTACTTC
TRBV9,TRBJ2-7,-,-,CASSATWAQGGEQYF,TGTGCCAGCAGCGCTACATGGGCACAGGGCGGAGAGCAGTACTTC
TRBV2,TRBJ2-4,-,TRBD2,CASSEFGGSPGLAGGGAKNIQYF,TGTGCCAGCAGTGAATTCGGTGGCTCTCCGGGACTAGCGGGGGGGGGAGCCAAAAACATTCAGTACTTC
TRBV5-5,TRBJ1-2,-,TRBD1,CASSLRTGEGYGYTF,TGTGCCAGCAGCCTACGGACAGGGGAAGGCTATGGCTACACCTTC
TRBV19,TRBJ1-1,-,-,CASRIATGGKTEAFF,TGTGCCAGTCGTATCGCTACGGGGGGGAAGACTGAAGCTTTCTTT
TRBV23-1,TRBJ2-3,once,-,CASSQEGGTDTQYF,TGCGCCAGCAGTCAGGAAGGGGGCACAGATACGCAGTATTTT
TRBV30,TRBJ1-3,once,TRBD1,CAWDRVGKDTIYF,TGTGCCTGGGACAGGGTTGGGAAAGACACCATATATTTT
TRBV19,TRBJ2-2,-,-,CASSIRGRGENTGELFF,TGTGCCAGTAGTATACGGGGGAGAGGGGAGAACACCGGGGAGCTGTTTTTT
TRBV10-3,TRBJ1-2,-,TRBD1,CAISEGTGEVGYTF,TGTGCCATCAGTGAGGGGACAGGGGAGGTTGGCTACACCTTC
TRBV5-1,TRBJ1-1,-,-,CASSLAGAGAMNTEAFF,TGCGCCAGCAGCTTGGCCGGGGCAGGGGCCATGAACACTGAAGCTTTCTTT
TRBV6-1,TRBJ1-6,-,-,CASSEIYSNNSPLHF,TGTGCCAGCAGTGAAATCTACAGTAATAATTCACCCCTCCACTTT
TRBV6-5,TRBJ2-7,-,-,CASSPTQTVSYEQYF,TGTGCCAGCAGCCCCACCCAGACAGTTTCCTACGAGCAGTACTTC
TRBV19,TRBJ2-5,-,TRBD1,CASSIDRRGLSEETQYF,TGTGCCAGTAGTATAGATCGCAGGGGGCTTTCGGAAGAGACCCAGTACTTC
TRBV6-2/TRBV6-3,TRBJ1-3,-,-,CASSYSLGVPKGNTIYF,TGTGCCAGCAGTTACTCCCTCGGTGTTCCGAAAGGAAACACCATATATTTT
TRBV19,TRBJ2-1,-,TRBD2,CASSIKVAGAAYNEQFF,TGTGCCAGTAGTATCAAAGTAGCGGGGGCAGCCTACAATGAGCAGTTCTTC
TRBV29-1,TRBJ1-2,many,-,CSAGAYYGYTF,TGCAGCGCCGGAGCATACTATGGCTACACCTTC